Included here is one TCR beta chain sequence, with context. The data derive from a study of blood T cell repertoires in COVID-19. Whole-study context: Samples of COVID-19 (acute and convalescent) were obtained from the United States, Italy and Spain. PBMCs, B-cell-depleted T cells, or T cells were the source of the cDNA or gDNA that made up the material.

This table comes from immunoSEQ multiplex PCR, and its TCRdb copy is limited to in-frame clones, with some not included. This sample has about 370,000 clones, with just over 90% found just once. Germline CDR1 reads SGHVS; CDR2 reads FQNEAQ. This CDR3 is 17 amino acids long. Trimming took 1 base from V and 4 from J, leaving 17 bases between them. This chain joins TRBV7-8 and TRBJ1-3; D remains unclear. The clonotype was recovered from a woman aged 35 to 49 who had been exposed to COVID-19. Sequenced: PBMCs or T cells enriched from blood (not recorded which). The CDR3 loop is CASSLVRPAGSGNTIYF. Written as DNA, the CDR3 is TGTGCCAGCAGCTTAGTTCGGCCGGCGGGGTCCGGAAACACCATATATTTT.